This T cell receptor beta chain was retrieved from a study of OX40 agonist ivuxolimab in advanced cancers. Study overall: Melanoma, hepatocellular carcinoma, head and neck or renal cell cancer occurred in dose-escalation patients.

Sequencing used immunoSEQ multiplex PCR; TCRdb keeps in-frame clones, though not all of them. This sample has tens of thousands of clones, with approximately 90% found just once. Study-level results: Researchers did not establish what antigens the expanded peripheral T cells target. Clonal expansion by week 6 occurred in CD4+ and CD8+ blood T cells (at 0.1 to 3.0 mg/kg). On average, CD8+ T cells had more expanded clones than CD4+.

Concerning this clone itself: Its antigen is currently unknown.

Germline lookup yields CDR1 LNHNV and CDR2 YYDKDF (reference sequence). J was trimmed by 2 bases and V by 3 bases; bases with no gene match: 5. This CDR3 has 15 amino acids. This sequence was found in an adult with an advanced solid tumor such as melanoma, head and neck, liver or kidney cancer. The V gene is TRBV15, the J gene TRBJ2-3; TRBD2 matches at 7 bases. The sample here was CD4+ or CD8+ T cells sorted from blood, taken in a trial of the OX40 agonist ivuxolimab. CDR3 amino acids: CATSSPSGNTDTQYF. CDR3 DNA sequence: TGTGCCACCAGCAGCCCCAGCGGGAACACAGATACGCAGTATTTT.